This record concerns one T cell receptor (beta chain) sequence. Antigen unknown. The data stem from a study of blood T cells in healthy people across ages. CDR3 length: 15 amino acids. Per germline, CDR1 KGHDR and CDR2 SFDVKD. V dropped 9 bases and J dropped 3; count of bases not matched to a gene: 8. Study-wide findings and caveats: Estimated diversity across one million T cells was deemed an underestimate. CMV status of donors was not determined, possibly confounding expanded clonotype changes. TCR beta diversity, measured per million T cells, fell in a roughly linear way with age.

Sample-barcoded 5' priming and a J-beta primer mix drove a second PCR of roughly 6 to 12 cycles. One entry per CDR3 protein results from TCRdb running MiXCR on the 5' RACE reads. This table has about 640,000 distinct CDR3 sequences, about 54% appearing once. The TCR comes from a man in his 60s in good health. Material for sequencing was blood. The chain combines TRBV24-1 with TRBJ2-1, with TRBD2 identical over 9 bases. CDR3 coding DNA: TGTGCCACCGCCCGTAGCGGGGGACTCTACAATGAGCAGTTCTTC. Protein sequence: CATARSGGLYNEQFF.